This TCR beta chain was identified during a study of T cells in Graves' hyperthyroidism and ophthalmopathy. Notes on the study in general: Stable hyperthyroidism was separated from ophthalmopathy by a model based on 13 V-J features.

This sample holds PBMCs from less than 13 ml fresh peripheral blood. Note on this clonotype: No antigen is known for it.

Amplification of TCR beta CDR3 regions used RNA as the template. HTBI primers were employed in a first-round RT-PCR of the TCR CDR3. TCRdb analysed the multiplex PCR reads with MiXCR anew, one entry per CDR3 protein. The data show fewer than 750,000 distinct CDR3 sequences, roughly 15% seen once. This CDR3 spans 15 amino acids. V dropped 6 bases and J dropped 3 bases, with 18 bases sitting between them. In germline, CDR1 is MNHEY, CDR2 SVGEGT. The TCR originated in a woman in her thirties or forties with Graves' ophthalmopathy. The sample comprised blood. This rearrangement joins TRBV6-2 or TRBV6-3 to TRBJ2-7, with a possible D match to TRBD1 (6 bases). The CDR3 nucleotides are TGTGCCAGCAGACGACCCCTCGGACAGAGCTACGAGCAGTACTTC. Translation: CASRRPLGQSYEQYF.